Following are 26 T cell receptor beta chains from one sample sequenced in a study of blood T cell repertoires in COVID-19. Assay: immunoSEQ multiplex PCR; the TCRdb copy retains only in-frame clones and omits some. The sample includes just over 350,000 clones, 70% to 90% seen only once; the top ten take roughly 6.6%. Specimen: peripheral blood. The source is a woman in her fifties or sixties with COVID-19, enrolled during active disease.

The CDR3 protein is CASSQVQGGRSYNEQFF. The DNA for the CDR3 is TGTGCCAGCAGCCAAGTACAGGGGGGCAGATCCTACAATGAGCAGTTCTTC. The genes are TRBV3-1 (or the pseudogene TRBV3-2) and TRBJ2-1, with 8 bases identical to TRBD1. CDR1 is LGHDT, CDR2 YNNKEL, per germline (reference sequence). The CDR3 totals 17 residues. J was trimmed by 1 base and V by 1 base; bases with no gene match: 6.

This chain's CDR3 is CSASGTGTVSIQYF. The DNA for the CDR3 is TGCAGTGCTAGTGGGACCGGGACAGTGAGCATTCAGTACTTC. The rearrangement links TRBV20-1 to TRBJ2-4, with 7 nucleotides matching TRBD1. Germline CDR1 and CDR2: DFQATT and SNEGSKA (reference sequence). This CDR3 comprises 14 residues. J lost 9 bases, V lost 3 bases, and 11 bases had no gene match.

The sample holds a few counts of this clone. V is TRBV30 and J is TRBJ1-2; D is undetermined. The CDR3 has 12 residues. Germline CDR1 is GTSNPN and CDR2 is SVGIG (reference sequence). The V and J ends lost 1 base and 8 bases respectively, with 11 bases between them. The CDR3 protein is CAWSGADGGYTF. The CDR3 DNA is TGTGCCTGGAGTGGAGCGGACGGCGGCTACACCTTC.

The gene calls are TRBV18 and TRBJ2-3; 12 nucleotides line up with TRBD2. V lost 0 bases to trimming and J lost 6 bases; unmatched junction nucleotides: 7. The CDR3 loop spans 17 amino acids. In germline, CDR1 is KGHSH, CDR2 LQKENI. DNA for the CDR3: TGTGCCAGCTCACCACCGTCTAGCGGGGGGGCGACGGATACGCAGTATTTT. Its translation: CASSPPSSGGATDTQYF.

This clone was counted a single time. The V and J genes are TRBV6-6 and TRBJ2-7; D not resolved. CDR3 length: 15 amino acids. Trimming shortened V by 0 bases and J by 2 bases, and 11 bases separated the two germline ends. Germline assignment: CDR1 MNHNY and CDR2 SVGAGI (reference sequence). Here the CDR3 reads CASSYSLAAAYEQYF. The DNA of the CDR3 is TGTGCCAGCAGTTACTCTTTGGCGGCAGCCTACGAGCAGTACTTC.

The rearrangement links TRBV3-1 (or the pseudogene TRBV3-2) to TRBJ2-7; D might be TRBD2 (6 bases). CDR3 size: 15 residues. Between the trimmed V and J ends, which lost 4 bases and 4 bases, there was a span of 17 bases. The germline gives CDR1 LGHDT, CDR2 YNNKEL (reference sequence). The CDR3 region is CASSPSRLGRYEQYF. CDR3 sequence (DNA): TGTGCCAGCAGCCCCTCCCGGTTAGGGAGGTACGAGCAGTACTTC.

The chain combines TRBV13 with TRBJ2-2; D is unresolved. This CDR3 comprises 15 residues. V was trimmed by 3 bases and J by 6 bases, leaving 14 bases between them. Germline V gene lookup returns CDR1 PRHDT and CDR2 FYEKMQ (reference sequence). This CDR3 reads CASSFDTMVPGELFF. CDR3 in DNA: TGTGCCAGCAGCTTTGATACAATGGTCCCCGGGGAGCTGTTTTTT.

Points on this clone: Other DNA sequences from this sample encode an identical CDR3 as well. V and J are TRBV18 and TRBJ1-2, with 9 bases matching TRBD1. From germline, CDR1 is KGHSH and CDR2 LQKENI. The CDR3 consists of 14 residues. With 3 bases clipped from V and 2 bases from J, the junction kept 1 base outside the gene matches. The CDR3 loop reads CASSPDRGNYGYTF. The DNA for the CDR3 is TGTGCCAGCTCACCGGACAGGGGAAACTATGGCTACACCTTC. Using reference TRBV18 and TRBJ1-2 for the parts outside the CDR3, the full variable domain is NAGVMQNPRHLVRRRGQEARLRCSPMKGHSHVYWYRQLPEEGLKFMVYLQKENIIDESGMPKERFSAEFPKEGPSILRIQQVVRGDSAAYFCASSPDRGNYGYTFGSGTRLTVV.

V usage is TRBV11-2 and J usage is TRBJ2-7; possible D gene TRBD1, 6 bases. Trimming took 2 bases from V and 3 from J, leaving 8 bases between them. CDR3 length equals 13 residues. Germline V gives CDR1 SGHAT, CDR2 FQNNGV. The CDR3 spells CASSLFRGYEQYF. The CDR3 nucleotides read TGTGCCAGCAGCTTATTCAGGGGCTACGAGCAGTACTTC.

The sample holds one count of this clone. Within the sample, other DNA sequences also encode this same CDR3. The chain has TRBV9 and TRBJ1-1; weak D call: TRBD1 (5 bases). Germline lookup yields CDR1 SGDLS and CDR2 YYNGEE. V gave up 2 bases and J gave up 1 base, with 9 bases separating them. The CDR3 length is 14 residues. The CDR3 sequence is CASSVGGTNTEAFF. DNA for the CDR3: TGTGCCAGCAGCGTGGGGGGAACGAACACTGAAGCTTTCTTT. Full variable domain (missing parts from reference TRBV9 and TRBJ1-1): DSGVTQTPKHLITATGQRVTLRCSPRSGDLSVYWYQQSLDQGLQFLIQYYNGEERAKGNILERFSAQQFPDLHSELNLSSLELGDSALYFCASSVGGTNTEAFFGQGTRLTVV.

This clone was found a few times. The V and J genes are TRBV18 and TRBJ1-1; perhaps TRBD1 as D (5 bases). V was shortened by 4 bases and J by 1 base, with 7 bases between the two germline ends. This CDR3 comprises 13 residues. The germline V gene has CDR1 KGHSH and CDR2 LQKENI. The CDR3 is CASSLGQNTEAFF. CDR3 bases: TGTGCCAGCTCACTCGGACAGAACACTGAAGCTTTCTTT.

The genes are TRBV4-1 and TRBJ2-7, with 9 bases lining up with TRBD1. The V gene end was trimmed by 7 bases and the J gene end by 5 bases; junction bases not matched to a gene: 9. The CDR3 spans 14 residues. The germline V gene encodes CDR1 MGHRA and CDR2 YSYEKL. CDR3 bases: TGCGCCAGCACCTTTGGGACAGGGCTCGACGAGCAGTACTTC. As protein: CASTFGTGLDEQYF.

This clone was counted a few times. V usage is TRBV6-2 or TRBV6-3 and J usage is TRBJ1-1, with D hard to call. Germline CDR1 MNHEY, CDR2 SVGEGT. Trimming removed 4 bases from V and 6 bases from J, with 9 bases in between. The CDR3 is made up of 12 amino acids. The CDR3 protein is CASSFGGPEAFF. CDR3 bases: TGTGCCAGCAGTTTCGGCGGGCCTGAAGCTTTCTTT.

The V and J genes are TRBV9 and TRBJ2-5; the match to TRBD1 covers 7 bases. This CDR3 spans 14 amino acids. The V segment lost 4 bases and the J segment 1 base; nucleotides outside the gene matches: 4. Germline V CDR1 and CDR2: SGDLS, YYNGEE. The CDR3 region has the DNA TGTGCCAGCAGCCCAGGGACAGTCCAAGAGACCCAGTACTTC. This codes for CASSPGTVQETQYF.

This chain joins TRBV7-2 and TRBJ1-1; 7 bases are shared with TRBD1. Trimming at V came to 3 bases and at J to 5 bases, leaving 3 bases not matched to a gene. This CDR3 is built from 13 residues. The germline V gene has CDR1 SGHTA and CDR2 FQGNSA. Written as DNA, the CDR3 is TGTGCCAGCAGCTTCGACAGGGAGACTGAAGCTTTCTTT. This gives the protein CASSFDRETEAFF.

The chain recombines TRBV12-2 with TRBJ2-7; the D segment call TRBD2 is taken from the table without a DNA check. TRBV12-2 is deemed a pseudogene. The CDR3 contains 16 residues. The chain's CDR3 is CASRSLSGDTSGEQYF. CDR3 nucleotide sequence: TGTGCAAGTCGCAGTCTCTCAGGGGACACTAGCGGCGAGCAGTACTTC.

The CDR3 reads CASSPDTGSYEQYF. CDR3 nucleotide sequence: TGTGCCAGCAGCCCGGACACTGGATCCTACGAGCAGTACTTC. The V gene is TRBV18, the J gene TRBJ2-7; possibly TRBD1 for D (5 bases). V lost 8 bases and J lost 1, with 15 bases in between. From germline, CDR1 is KGHSH and CDR2 LQKENI. This CDR3 contains 14 residues.

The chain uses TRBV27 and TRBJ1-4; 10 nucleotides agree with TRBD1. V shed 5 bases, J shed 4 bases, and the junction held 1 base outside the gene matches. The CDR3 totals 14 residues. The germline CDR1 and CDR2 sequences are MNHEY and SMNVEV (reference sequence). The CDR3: CASSRTGGNEKLFF. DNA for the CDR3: TGTGCCAGCAGTAGGACAGGGGGTAATGAAAAACTGTTTTTT.

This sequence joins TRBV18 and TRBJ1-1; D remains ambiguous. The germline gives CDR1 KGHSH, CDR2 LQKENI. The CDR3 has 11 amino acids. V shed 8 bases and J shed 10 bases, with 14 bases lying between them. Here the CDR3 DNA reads TGTGCCAGCCTAAACGAGGTGGGAGCTTTCTTT. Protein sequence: CASLNEVGAFF.

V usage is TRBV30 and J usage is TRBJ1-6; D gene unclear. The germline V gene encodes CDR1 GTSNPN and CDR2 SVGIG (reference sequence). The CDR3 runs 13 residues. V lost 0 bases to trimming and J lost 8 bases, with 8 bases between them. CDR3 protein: CAWSVLRDSPLHF. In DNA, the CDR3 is TGTGCCTGGAGTGTACTACGGGATTCACCCCTCCACTTT.

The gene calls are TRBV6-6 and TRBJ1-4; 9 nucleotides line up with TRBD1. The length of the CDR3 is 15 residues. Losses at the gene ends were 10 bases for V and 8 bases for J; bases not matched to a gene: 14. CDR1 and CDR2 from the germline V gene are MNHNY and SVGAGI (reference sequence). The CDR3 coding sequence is TGTGCCACCAGAGACCGCCGACAGGGGGAAGAAAAACTGTTTTTT. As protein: CATRDRRQGEEKLFF.

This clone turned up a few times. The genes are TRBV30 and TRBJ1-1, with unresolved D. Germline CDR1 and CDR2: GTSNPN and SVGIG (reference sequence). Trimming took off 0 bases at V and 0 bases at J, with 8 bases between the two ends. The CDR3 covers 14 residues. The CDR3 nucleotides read TGTGCCTGGAGTGTAATAGTTATGAACACTGAAGCTTTCTTT. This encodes CAWSVIVMNTEAFF. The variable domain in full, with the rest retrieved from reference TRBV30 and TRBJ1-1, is SQTIHQWPATLVQPVGSPLSLECTVEGTSNPNLYWYRQAAGRGLQLLFYSVGIGQISSEVPQNLSASRPQDRQFILSSKKLLLSDSGFYLCAWSVIVMNTEAFFGQGTRLTVV.

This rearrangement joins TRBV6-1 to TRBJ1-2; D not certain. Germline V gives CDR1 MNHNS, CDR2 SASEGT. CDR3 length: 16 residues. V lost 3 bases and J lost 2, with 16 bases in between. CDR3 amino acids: CASSDRASGSNYGYTF. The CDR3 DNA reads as TGTGCCAGCAGTGACAGAGCTTCCGGGTCGAACTATGGCTACACCTTC.

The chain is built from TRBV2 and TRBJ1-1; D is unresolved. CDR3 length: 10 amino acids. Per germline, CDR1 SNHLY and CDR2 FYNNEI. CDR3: CVTRGTEAFF. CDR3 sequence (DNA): TGTGTCACCCGGGGAACTGAAGCTTTCTTT.

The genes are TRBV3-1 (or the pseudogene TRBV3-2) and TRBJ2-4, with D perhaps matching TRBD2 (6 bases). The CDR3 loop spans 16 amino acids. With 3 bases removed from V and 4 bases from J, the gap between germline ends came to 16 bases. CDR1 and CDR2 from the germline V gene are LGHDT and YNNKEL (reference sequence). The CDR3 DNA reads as TGTGCCAGCAGCCAGGGGGGTTTCGCGGTAAAAAACATTCAGTACTTC. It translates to CASSQGGFAVKNIQYF.

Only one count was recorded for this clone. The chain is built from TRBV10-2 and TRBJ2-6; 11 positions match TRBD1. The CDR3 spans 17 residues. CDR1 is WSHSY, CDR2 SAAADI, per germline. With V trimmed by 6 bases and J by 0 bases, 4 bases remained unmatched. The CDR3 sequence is CASRAGTGGSGANVLTF. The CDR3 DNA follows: TGCGCCAGCAGGGCCGGGACAGGGGGCTCTGGGGCCAACGTCCTGACTTTC.